This TCR beta chain was profiled in a study of T cell responses to AZD1222 COVID-19 vaccine. The CDR3 extends over 16 amino acids. The junction had 13 bases not matched to a gene; V was cut back by 8 bases and J by 0 bases. Germline CDR1 reads SQVTM; CDR2 reads ANQGSEA. Data came from immunoSEQ multiplex PCR; TCRdb stores just in-frame clones and leaves some out. The sample comprises 130,000 or so clones, approximately 85% of which are singletons, and around 5% rests with the top ten. This clonotype originated in an adult who received the AZD1222 COVID-19 vaccine. Sample: peripheral blood, taken 28 days after the second AZD1222 dose. The V gene is TRBV29-1, the J gene TRBJ1-2, with TRBD1 matching over 9 bases. The CDR3 region has the DNA TGCAGCTCCCAGAGGTCGACAGGGGGTGCTAACTATGGCTACACCTTC. Its translation: CSSQRSTGGANYGYTF.